Below, 29 T cell receptor beta chains from the same sample are listed, as sequenced in a study of prognosis after radiotherapy for stage I lung cancer. Genomic DNA provided the template from which TCR beta CDR3 was amplified by two-round multiplex PCR. Amplification during the initial PCR round employed primers specific to each TRBV and TRBJ gene. TCRdb called the multiplex PCR reads again in MiXCR, with one record for every CDR3 protein. The sample consists of approximately 8,200 distinct CDR3 sequences, 60% to 80% of them appearing once. The starting material was PBMCs, obtained before or after stereotactic body radiation therapy (not recorded which). The source of these receptors is a donor over 45 with non-small cell lung cancer.

The chain recombines TRBV30 with TRBJ2-2, with D unresolved. Germline V lookup: CDR1 GTSNPN, CDR2 SVGIG (reference sequence). The CDR3 covers 14 residues. V shed 4 bases and J shed 6 bases, with 15 bases lying between them. The CDR3 DNA reads TGTGCCTGGAAAGAGCGTAGGTGGGCCGGGGAGCTGTTTTTT. This translates into CAWKERRWAGELFF.

The rearrangement links TRBV6-9 to TRBJ2-7; D is undetermined. This CDR3 has 15 residues. V was trimmed by 3 bases and J by 0 bases, leaving 12 bases between them. Looked up from germline, CDR1 is MNHGY and CDR2 is SVAAGI. The CDR3 region is CASSYVAKSSYEQYF. The CDR3, as DNA: TGTGCCAGCAGTTACGTGGCAAAGAGCTCCTACGAGCAGTACTTC.

The CDR3 loop is CASSWGLAGDGAYNEQFF. CDR3 nucleotides: TGCGCCAGCAGCTGGGGACTAGCGGGAGATGGCGCCTACAATGAGCAGTTCTTC. J is TRBJ2-1 and V is TRBV5-1; 14 bases map to TRBD2. Germline V lookup: CDR1 SGHRS, CDR2 YFSETQ. This CDR3 comprises 18 residues. Unmatched junction bases numbered 7, after V lost 3 bases and J lost 2 bases.

By share, this clonotype ranks as medium-sized. V and J are TRBV28 and TRBJ2-1; 8 bases are shared with TRBD2. The trim removed 2 bases at V and 3 bases at J, leaving 3 bases unmatched. The germline gives CDR1 MDHEN, CDR2 SYDVKM. The CDR3 runs 15 residues. The CDR3 reads CASSLGTSLYNEQFF. CDR3 coding DNA: TGTGCCAGCAGTTTAGGGACTAGTCTCTACAATGAGCAGTTCTTC.

Points on this clonotype: It differs at one base from a far larger clone, so likely a read error. The chain carries TRBV7-9 and TRBJ1-6; no reliable D call. Germline values: CDR1 SEHNR, CDR2 FQNEAQ (reference sequence). This CDR3 is 12 amino acids long. Trimming pared 10 bases from V and 8 bases from J, leaving 12 bases between. DNA for the CDR3: TGTGCCATCATCAACAGTGATTCACCCCTCCACTTT. Protein sequence: CAIINSDSPLHF.

This clonotype was recorded a few times. The J gene is TRBJ2-3, the V gene TRBV12-3 or TRBV12-4; D is possibly TRBD1 (6 bases). This CDR3 comprises 16 residues. V lost 0 bases and J lost 2, with 12 bases in between. The CDR3 region is CASSLAVDSTTDTQYF. CDR3 DNA: TGTGCCAGCAGTTTAGCGGTGGACAGCACCACAGATACGCAGTATTTT.

This clonotype turned up a few times. The chain combines TRBV6-2 or TRBV6-3 with TRBJ1-2; D possibly corresponds to TRBD1 (5 bases). Germline V gene data show CDR1 as MNHEY and CDR2 as SVGEGT. Trimming took off 6 bases at V and 3 bases at J, with 11 bases between the two ends. The CDR3 is 13 residues long. In DNA, the CDR3 is TGTGCCAGCAGCACTCGGGGGGACTATGGCTACACCTTC. Residues: CASSTRGDYGYTF.

About this clonotype itself: Given a far larger clone just one base away, this is likely a sequencing read error. This CDR3 is CASREGLAGADEQFF. The CDR3 nucleotides are TGTGCCAGCAGGGAGGGACTAGCGGGAGCAGATGAGCAGTTCTTC. The chain combines TRBV28 with TRBJ2-1, with 14 bases fitting TRBD2. CDR3 length: 15 amino acids. Trimming cost V 6 bases and J 8 bases; bases outside gene matches: 6. Per germline, CDR1 MDHEN and CDR2 SYDVKM.

By share, this clonotype ranks as medium-sized. The J gene is TRBJ2-3, the V gene TRBV7-9, with 7 nucleotides matching TRBD1. There are 15 residues in the CDR3. J was trimmed by 1 base and V by 1 base; bases with no gene match: 2. The germline gives CDR1 SEHNR, CDR2 FQNEAQ (reference sequence). The CDR3: CASSLVGQGTDTQYF. CDR3 nucleotides: TGTGCCAGCAGCTTAGTCGGACAGGGCACAGATACGCAGTATTTT. Filled out from reference TRBV7-9 and TRBJ2-3, the complete variable domain reads DTGVSQNPRHKITKRGQNVTFRCDPISEHNRLYWYRQTLGQGPEFLTYFQNEAQLEKSRLLSDRFSAERPKGSFSTLEIQRTEQGDSAMYLCASSLVGQGTDTQYFGPGTRLTVL.

Concerning this clonotype: Germline is not matched at one junction end, which may reflect a read error. This chain uses TRBV5-5 with TRBJ2-3; 7 bases fit TRBD1. In germline, CDR1 is SGHKS, CDR2 YYEKEE (reference sequence). CDR3 length: 15 residues. CDR3 DNA sequence: TGCTCCAGCAGCTTATGGGACAGTAGCACAGATACGCAGTATTTT. This encodes CSSSLWDSSTDTQYF.

This clonotype has only one observation. The CDR3 protein is CASSYSRSGNTIYF. The CDR3 region has the DNA TGTGCCAGCAGTTACTCACGCTCTGGAAACACCATATATTTT. The chain employs TRBV6-2 or TRBV6-3 and TRBJ1-3, with D uncertain. This CDR3 contains 14 residues. CDR1 and CDR2 from the germline V gene are MNHEY and SVGEGT. The V end was cut by 0 bases, the J end by 0 bases, with 3 bases between.

Turning to this clonotype: A read error may account for a junction end that differs from germline. This chain links TRBV20-1 with TRBJ1-2; no clear D gene. This CDR3 is 14 amino acids long. The germline gives CDR1 DFQATT, CDR2 SNEGSKA (reference sequence). The CDR3 DNA is TGTAGTGCCGCCGAGGGTTCAGTTAACTATGGCTACACCTTC. Translated, it gives CSAAEGSVNYGYTF.

The rearrangement uses TRBV11-3 and TRBJ2-3; D is ambiguous. Between the trimmed V and J ends, which lost 3 bases and 4 bases, there was a span of 14 bases. Per germline, CDR1 SGHNT and CDR2 YENEEA. The CDR3 loop spans 15 amino acids. CDR3 region: CASSFGLGPPDTQYF. The CDR3 bases are TGTGCCAGCAGCTTTGGGCTTGGGCCCCCAGATACGCAGTATTTT.

About this clonotype: One base separates it from a far larger clone, so it is likely a read error. The rearrangement joins TRBV6-9 to TRBJ2-3; D gene uncertain. Germline CDR1 is MNHGY and CDR2 is SVAAGI. The CDR3 has 14 amino acids. Trimming left V 3 bases short and J 6 bases short, with 13 bases between. In nucleotides, the CDR3 is TGTGCCAGCAGTTACGTGACACCGAGGGATACGCAGTATTTT. Its protein product is CASSYVTPRDTQYF.

The chain links TRBV30 to TRBJ1-1, with D hard to call. Trimming took 0 bases from V and 6 from J, leaving 14 bases between them. The CDR3 length is 14 residues. The germline CDR1 and CDR2 sequences are GTSNPN and SVGIG (reference sequence). The DNA of the CDR3 is TGTGCCTGGAGTGTACCTCCGCGGAGCGCTGAAGCTTTCTTT. Its translation is CAWSVPPRSAEAFF.

Note on this clonotype: This clone may be a read error of a much larger clone one base away. The chain is built from TRBV25-1 and TRBJ1-1; a possible D gene is TRBD1 (6 bases). From germline, CDR1 is MGHDK and CDR2 SYGVNS. CDR3 length: 14 residues. CDR3 DNA sequence: TGTGCCGGCAGTGAGGGGGGCATGAACACTGAAGCTTTGTTT. Translating gives CAGSEGGMNTEALF.

In this sample, this clonotype is medium-sized. The rearrangement links TRBV2 to TRBJ2-1; TRBD2 matches at 9 bases. CDR3 size: 14 residues. J gave up 1 base and V 8 bases, and 3 bases lay outside the gene matches. CDR1 and CDR2 (germline): SNHLY, FYNNEI. CDR3 nucleotide sequence: TGTGCCAGCGGACTAGCGACTTCCTACAATGAGCAGTTCTTC. Translated: CASGLATSYNEQFF.

A word on this clonotype: At one boundary the junction diverges from the germline segment, which might be a read error. V gene TRBV28 combines with J gene TRBJ1-2; tentative D call: TRBD1 (6 bases). The CDR3 runs 17 residues. Germline V gives CDR1 MDHEN, CDR2 SYDVKM. The CDR3: CASSPPRQDRHIYGYTF. The CDR3 bases are TGTGCCAGCAGTCCCCCAAGACAGGACCGTCACATTTATGGCTACACATTC.

This clonotype is labeled medium-sized. The chain employs TRBV29-1 and TRBJ2-7; D remains ambiguous. The CDR3 spans 11 residues. Germline V gene sequence: CDR1 SQVTM, CDR2 ANQGSEA. The V gene lost 5 bases and the J gene lost 2 bases, with 7 bases spanning the gap. CDR3 in amino acids: CSVISAYEQYF. CDR3 DNA: TGCAGCGTTATCAGTGCCTACGAGCAGTACTTC.

This clonotype is a singleton in its sample. Given a far larger clone just one base away, this is likely a sequencing read error. This chain uses TRBV24-1 with TRBJ2-7; 10 positions match TRBD1. Germline V gives CDR1 KGHDR, CDR2 SFDVKD. V lost 2 bases and J lost 10; bases outside the gene matches: 16. The length of the CDR3 is 17 residues. CDR3 nucleotides: TGTGCCACCAGTGATTCACCGGGACAGGGGATCCAAGACACCCAGTACTTC. It yields the protein CATSDSPGQGIQDTQYF.

As regards this clonotype: The germline gene is not matched at one end of the junction; a read error may be the cause. The genes are TRBV12-3 or TRBV12-4 and TRBJ2-2; 8 positions agree with TRBD2. This CDR3 is built from 16 residues. The CDR3 DNA reads as TGTGCCAGCAGTTTTCTATCGGGAGGGCTCACCCGGGAGCTGTTTTTT. It yields the protein CASSFLSGGLTRELFF.

There are many counts of this clonotype. The genes are TRBV4-1 and TRBJ2-7, with a possible D match to TRBD2 (6 bases). This CDR3 has 16 residues. With 3 bases removed from V and 1 base from J, the gap between germline ends came to 16 bases. The germline CDR1 and CDR2 sequences are MGHRA and YSYEKL. The CDR3 bases are TGCGCCAGCAGCCAGGGTCCCCTTAGCGGATCCTACGAGCAGTACTTC. Its protein product is CASSQGPLSGSYEQYF.

This clonotype was recorded once. This chain connects TRBV13 to TRBJ2-3; D is uncertain. Deletions cut 3 bases from V and 2 bases from J, with 12 bases between. Germline CDR1 reads PRHDT; CDR2 reads FYEKMQ (reference sequence). This CDR3 is 15 amino acids long. Here the CDR3 DNA reads TGTGCCAGCAGCTTCGGCCAGGCTATCACAGATACGCAGTATTTT. Residues: CASSFGQAITDTQYF.

Details on this clonotype: This is likely an artifact of a read error, given a far larger clone one base away. The CDR3 region is CASSLNRYGYTF. CDR3 DNA: TGTGCCAGCAGCTTGAACAGGTATGGCTACACCTTC. This chain joins TRBV5-6 and TRBJ1-2, with TRBD1 as a possible D gene (5 bases). V was trimmed by 1 base and J by 5 bases, leaving 6 bases between them. Germline lookup yields CDR1 SGHDT and CDR2 YYEEEE. The CDR3 consists of 12 residues.

This chain links TRBV30 with TRBJ1-2; D is perhaps TRBD1 (5 bases). The CDR3 contains 13 residues. Trimming shortened V by 4 bases and J by 3 bases, and 12 bases separated the two germline ends. Germline loops: CDR1 GTSNPN, CDR2 SVGIG (reference sequence). In DNA form, the CDR3 reads TGTGCCTGGAACGACAGAACCTACTATGGCTACACCTTC. Translated, it gives CAWNDRTYYGYTF.

Concerning this clonotype: At one end, the junction sequence differs from germline, possibly due to a read error. CDR3 coding DNA: TGTTCCAGCTCCAGCGGGACGAGCTACGAGCAGTACTTC. Translated, it gives CSSSSGTSYEQYF. The rearrangement uses TRBV27 and TRBJ2-7; 7 nucleotides align to TRBD2. The CDR3 consists of 13 residues. The germline CDR1 and CDR2 sequences are MNHEY and SMNVEV (reference sequence).

The rearrangement joins TRBV5-1 to TRBJ2-1; 13 nucleotides match TRBD2. J gave up 7 bases and V 7 bases, and 11 bases lay outside the gene matches. Germline V gene sequence: CDR1 SGHRS, CDR2 YFSETQ. There are 16 residues in the CDR3. CDR3 sequence: CASGYGLAGAGNEQFF. The DNA of the CDR3 is TGCGCCAGCGGCTACGGACTAGCGGGAGCTGGGAATGAGCAGTTCTTC.

This clonotype was seen more than once but under ten times. The genes are TRBV6-1 and TRBJ2-2, with TRBD2 matching 13 bases. This CDR3 is 18 amino acids long. J lost 2 bases, V lost 6 bases, and 9 bases had no gene match. The germline V gene has CDR1 MNHNS and CDR2 SASEGT. In nucleotides, the CDR3 is TGTGCCAGCAGGTCCGGACTAGCGGGAGCCAAAAACACCGGGGAGCTGTTTTTT. It codes for CASRSGLAGAKNTGELFF.

Concerning this clonotype: One base separates it from a far larger clone, so it is likely a read error. V gene TRBV7-2 combines with J gene TRBJ2-7; D is possibly TRBD2 (7 bases). This CDR3 has 15 amino acids. The germline gives CDR1 SGHTA, CDR2 FQGNSA. Trimming pared 5 bases from V and 7 bases from J, leaving 21 bases between. DNA for the CDR3: TGTGCCAGCAGCCGCTCCGGGGGGCTAGTGAATGAGCAGTACTTC. Protein sequence: CASSRSGGLVNEQYF.